These 17 T cell receptor beta chains came from one sample sequenced in a study of T cell responses to AZD1222 COVID-19 vaccine. Using immunoSEQ multiplex PCR, the repertoire was profiled, and TCRdb retains in-frame clones only, with some absent. The repertoire has under 150,000 clones, 90% of them found once; the top ten carry 1.5% to 2%. The material was peripheral blood, obtained on day 0 of AZD1222 vaccination. The receptors shown here come from an adult in good health.

This chain connects TRBV5-6 to TRBJ1-3; maybe TRBD1 (5 bases). Germline-derived CDR1 and CDR2 are SGHDT and YYEEEE. The germline V and J ends were trimmed by 4 bases and 0 bases, with 11 bases remaining between them. The CDR3 has 15 residues. Here the CDR3 DNA reads TGTGCCAGCAGCCGACAGACCAACTCTGGAAACACCATATATTTT. It is translated as CASSRQTNSGNTIYF.

The chain combines TRBV29-1 with TRBJ2-1; tentatively, D is TRBD1 (5 bases). The CDR3 extends over 15 amino acids. CDR1 and CDR2 from the germline V gene are SQVTM and ANQGSEA. V lost 8 bases to trimming and J lost 0 bases, with 17 bases between them. The CDR3 nucleotides read TGCAGCACTTGGGGTCCAGGGATCTCCTACAATGAGCAGTTCTTC. It encodes CSTWGPGISYNEQFF.

The sample holds one count of this clone. The chain carries TRBV9 and TRBJ2-7, with unresolved D. V dropped 0 bases and J dropped 0 bases, with 10 bases sitting between them. Germline assignment: CDR1 SGDLS and CDR2 YYNGEE. CDR3 length: 15 amino acids. The CDR3 coding sequence is TGTGCCAGCAGCGTAGCCCCGGGTGACTCCTACGAGCAGTACTTC. The encoded protein is CASSVAPGDSYEQYF.

CDR3 coding DNA: TGTGCCAGCAGTCCTCCTAGTGATGGCTACACCTTC. As protein: CASSPPSDGYTF. V usage is TRBV28 and J usage is TRBJ1-2; D gene ambiguous. The CDR3 contains 12 residues. The V end was cut by 5 bases, the J end by 6 bases, with 10 bases between. Germline V gene sequence: CDR1 MDHEN, CDR2 SYDVKM.

The CDR3 region is CASSPTSGRAISYNEQFF. The CDR3 bases are TGTGCCAGCTCCCCAACTAGCGGGAGGGCCATATCCTACAATGAGCAGTTCTTC. The V and J genes are TRBV5-4 and TRBJ2-1, with 13 bases lining up with TRBD2. Germline CDR1 SGHNT, CDR2 YYREEE (reference sequence). There are 18 residues in the CDR3. The V gene end was trimmed by 7 bases and the J gene end by 1 base; junction bases not matched to a gene: 11.

The gene calls are TRBV30 and TRBJ1-1; TRBD1 matches at 7 bases. CDR3 length equals 16 residues. The ends lost 1 base at V and 5 bases at J; junction bases unmatched: 13. Germline V gene data show CDR1 as GTSNPN and CDR2 as SVGIG (reference sequence). The CDR3 loop reads CAWSEGVRGPGTEAFF. CDR3 DNA sequence: TGTGCCTGGAGTGAGGGGGTGAGGGGGCCGGGTACTGAAGCTTTCTTT.

V is TRBV10-3 and J is TRBJ2-3; 9 bases match TRBD1. V was clipped by 6 bases and J by 5 bases; unmatched bases: 12. The CDR3 runs to 16 residues. Germline V gives CDR1 ENHRY, CDR2 SYGVKD. CDR3 protein: CAIRKSSGQGKDTQYF. The CDR3 DNA follows: TGTGCCATCAGAAAAAGCTCGGGACAGGGCAAAGATACGCAGTATTTT.

The chain links TRBV19 to TRBJ1-4; 9 nucleotides agree with TRBD1. Germline trimming cut 5 bases from V and 7 bases from J; bases unmatched to any gene: 8. Germline CDR1 is LNHDA and CDR2 is SQIVND (reference sequence). This CDR3 comprises 15 residues. DNA for the CDR3: TGTGCCAGTAGTGCGCACAGGGGGCCTGGTGAAAAACTGTTTTTT. Protein product: CASSAHRGPGEKLFF.

The chain employs TRBV30 and TRBJ1-1; unclear D gene. The CDR3 has 13 residues. V dropped 3 bases and J dropped 3 bases, with 11 bases sitting between them. CDR1 and CDR2 (germline): GTSNPN, SVGIG (reference sequence). The DNA of the CDR3 is TGTGCCTGGAGAACGACACTGGACACTGAAGCTTTCTTT. Translating it yields CAWRTTLDTEAFF.

V is TRBV18 and J is TRBJ1-5, with a possible D match to TRBD1 (6 bases). Trimming removed 4 bases from V and 1 base from J, with 11 bases in between. Germline CDR1 KGHSH, CDR2 LQKENI. This CDR3 is 15 amino acids long. Here the CDR3 DNA reads TGTGCCAGCTCACGGGGACACCTAAGCAATCAGCCCCAGCATTTT. This codes for CASSRGHLSNQPQHF.

This rearrangement joins TRBV13 to TRBJ2-7; either TRBD1 or TRBD2 may fit D (5 bases each). Trimming shortened V by 3 bases and J by 3 bases, and 18 bases separated the two germline ends. Germline V lookup: CDR1 PRHDT, CDR2 FYEKMQ (reference sequence). The CDR3 is 16 residues long. The CDR3 loop reads CASSLLGTGPGYEQYF. For the CDR3, the DNA is TGTGCCAGCAGCTTGCTCGGGACGGGTCCTGGCTACGAGCAGTACTTC.

The chain is built from TRBV7-8 and TRBJ1-2, with TRBD1 identical over 12 bases. CDR1 SGHVS and CDR2 FQNEAQ come from the germline V gene. Germline trimming cut 1 base from V and 7 bases from J; bases unmatched to any gene: 10. The CDR3 totals 17 residues. The CDR3 DNA reads TGTGCCAGCAGCTTAGAGCGGGGGGACAGGGGGCTTCGTGGCTACACCTTC. This codes for CASSLERGDRGLRGYTF.

This clone appeared a few times. The DNA for the CDR3 is TGTGCCAGCTCACCAGAACAGGGGTCAGCCGATGGCTACACCTTC. Translating it yields CASSPEQGSADGYTF. The chain couples TRBV18 to TRBJ1-2; TRBD1 matches 7 bases. The V gene's germline CDR1 is KGHSH and CDR2 LQKENI. The CDR3 is 15 amino acids. The trim removed 2 bases at V and 6 bases at J, leaving 9 bases unmatched.

CDR3 protein: CASSQEWVGIQYF. The CDR3, as DNA: TGTGCCAGCAGCCAAGAATGGGTTGGCATTCAGTACTTC. The V and J genes are TRBV14 and TRBJ2-4; D unresolved. Germline loops: CDR1 SGHDN, CDR2 FVKESK. V was clipped by 0 bases and J by 9 bases, with 9 bases between them. The CDR3 consists of 13 residues.

This clone was observed a few times. This chain links TRBV7-2 with TRBJ1-2; D perhaps matches TRBD1 (5 bases). The CDR3 extends over 16 amino acids. V shed 5 bases and J shed 3 bases, with 19 bases lying between them. CDR1 is SGHTA and CDR2 is FQGNSA in the germline V gene. The CDR3: CASSRRGGDRDYGYTF. CDR3 nucleotides: TGTGCCAGCAGCCGCCGCGGAGGGGACCGCGACTATGGCTACACCTTC.

This clone appeared a single time. The same CDR3 also results from other DNA sequences found in this sample. The chain combines TRBV7-9 with TRBJ1-2; D ambiguous. Germline V CDR1 and CDR2: SEHNR, FQNEAQ (reference sequence). This CDR3 has 10 amino acids. Trimming cost V 3 bases and J 7 bases, with 3 bases left between them. The CDR3 protein is CASSLGGYTF. CDR3 bases: TGTGCCAGCAGCTTGGGTGGCTACACCTTC.

V and J are TRBV11-3 and TRBJ2-1; 11 nucleotides match TRBD2. This CDR3 comprises 18 residues. CDR1 is SGHNT, CDR2 YENEEA, per germline. V lost 1 base and J lost 4; bases outside the gene matches: 9. The CDR3 nucleotides are TGTGCCAGCAGCTTAGGGGTTTCGGCTAGCGGGGGGTACAATGAGCAGTTCTTC. It specifies CASSLGVSASGGYNEQFF.